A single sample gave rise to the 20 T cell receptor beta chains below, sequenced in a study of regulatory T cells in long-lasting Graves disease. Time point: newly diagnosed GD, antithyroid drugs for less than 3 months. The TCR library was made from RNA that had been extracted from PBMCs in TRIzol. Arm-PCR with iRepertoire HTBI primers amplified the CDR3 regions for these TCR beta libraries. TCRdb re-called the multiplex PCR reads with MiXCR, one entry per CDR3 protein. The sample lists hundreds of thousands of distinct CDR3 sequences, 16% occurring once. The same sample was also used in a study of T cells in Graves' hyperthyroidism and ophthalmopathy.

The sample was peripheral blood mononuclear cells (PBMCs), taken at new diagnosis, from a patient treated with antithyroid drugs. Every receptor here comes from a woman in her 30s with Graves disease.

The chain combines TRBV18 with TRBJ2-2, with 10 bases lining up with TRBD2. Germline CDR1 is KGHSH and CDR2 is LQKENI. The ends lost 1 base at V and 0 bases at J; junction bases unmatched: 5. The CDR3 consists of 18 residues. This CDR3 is CASSPLGTSATNTGELFF. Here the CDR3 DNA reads TGTGCCAGCTCACCACTGGGGACTAGCGCTACGAACACCGGGGAGCTGTTTTTT.

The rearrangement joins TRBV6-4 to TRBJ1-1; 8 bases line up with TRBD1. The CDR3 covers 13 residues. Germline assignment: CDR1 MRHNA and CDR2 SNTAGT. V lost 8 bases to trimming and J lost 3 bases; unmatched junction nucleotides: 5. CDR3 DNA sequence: TGTGCCAGCCAGGGGGCTATCTACACTGAAGCTTTCTTT. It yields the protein CASQGAIYTEAFF.

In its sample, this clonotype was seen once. CDR3 residues: CAWSSETGATGNTIYF. CDR3 nucleotides: TGTGCCTGGAGTTCTGAGACAGGGGCCACTGGAAACACCATATATTTT. The rearrangement joins TRBV30 to TRBJ1-3, with 8 bases fitting TRBD1. CDR3 size: 16 residues. Germline CDR1 GTSNPN, CDR2 SVGIG (reference sequence). V shed 2 bases, J shed 2 bases, and the junction held 8 bases outside the gene matches.

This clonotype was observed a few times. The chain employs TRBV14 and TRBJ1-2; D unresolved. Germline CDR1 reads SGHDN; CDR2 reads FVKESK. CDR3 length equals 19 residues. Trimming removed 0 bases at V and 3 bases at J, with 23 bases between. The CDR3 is CASSQDPTGANNPYYGYTF. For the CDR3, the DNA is TGTGCCAGCAGCCAAGATCCGACGGGTGCTAACAACCCATACTATGGCTACACCTTC.

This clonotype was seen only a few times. The CDR3 region has the DNA TGTGCCAGCAGCTTAACGTCAGGGCAGAGTGGCTACACCTTC. Translation gives CASSLTSGQSGYTF. The chain has TRBV7-3 and TRBJ1-2; tentative D call: TRBD1 (5 bases). Germline V gives CDR1 SGHTA, CDR2 FQGTGA. The V end was cut by 0 bases, the J end by 7 bases, with 12 bases between. This CDR3 contains 14 residues. Complete variable domain (other parts from reference TRBV7-3 and TRBJ1-2): GAGVSQTPSNKVTEKGKYVELRCDPISGHTALYWYRQSLGQGPEFLIYFQGTGAADDSGLPNDRFFAVRPEGSVSTLKIQRTERGDSAVYLCASSLTSGQSGYTFGSGTRLTVV.

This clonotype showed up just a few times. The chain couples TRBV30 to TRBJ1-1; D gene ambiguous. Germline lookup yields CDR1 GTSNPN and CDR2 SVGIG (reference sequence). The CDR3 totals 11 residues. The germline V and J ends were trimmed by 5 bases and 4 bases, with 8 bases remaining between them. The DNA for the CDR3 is TGTGCCTGGCTAGCCCGCACTGAAGCTTTCTTT. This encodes CAWLARTEAFF.

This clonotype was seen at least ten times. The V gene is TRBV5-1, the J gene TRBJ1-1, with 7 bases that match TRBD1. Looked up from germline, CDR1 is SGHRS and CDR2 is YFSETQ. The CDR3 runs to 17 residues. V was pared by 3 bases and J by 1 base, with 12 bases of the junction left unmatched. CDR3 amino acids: CASSSLPGQTTNTEAFF. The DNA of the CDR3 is TGCGCCAGCAGCTCTCTACCGGGACAGACGACGAACACTGAAGCTTTCTTT.

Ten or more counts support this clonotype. The CDR3 DNA sequence: TGTGCCAGCAGCCCCCTAGGCACCGGGGAGCTGTTTTTT. It translates to CASSPLGTGELFF. This chain joins TRBV11-2 and TRBJ2-2; no reliable D call. Trimming took 5 bases from V and 4 from J, leaving 8 bases between them. The CDR3 consists of 13 residues. Germline assignment: CDR1 SGHAT and CDR2 FQNNGV.

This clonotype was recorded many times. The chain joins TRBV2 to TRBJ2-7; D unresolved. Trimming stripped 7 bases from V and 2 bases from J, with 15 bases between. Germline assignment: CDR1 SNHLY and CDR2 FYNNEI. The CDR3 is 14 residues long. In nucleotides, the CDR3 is TGTGCCAGCATCCATGAGGCAGGTCCCTACGAGCAGTACTTC. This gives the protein CASIHEAGPYEQYF.

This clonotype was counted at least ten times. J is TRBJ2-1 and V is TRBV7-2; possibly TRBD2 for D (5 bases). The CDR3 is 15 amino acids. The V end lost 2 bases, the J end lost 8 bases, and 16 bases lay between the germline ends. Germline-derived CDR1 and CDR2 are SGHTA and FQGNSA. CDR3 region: CASSLQRVPGDEQFF. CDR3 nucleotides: TGTGCCAGCAGCTTACAGAGGGTCCCGGGCGATGAGCAGTTCTTC.

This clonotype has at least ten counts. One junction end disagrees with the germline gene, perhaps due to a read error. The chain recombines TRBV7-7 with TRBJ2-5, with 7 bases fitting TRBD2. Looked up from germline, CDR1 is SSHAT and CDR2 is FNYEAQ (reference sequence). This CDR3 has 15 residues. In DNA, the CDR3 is TGTGCTAGCAGCTTACTAGGAGGGCGGGAGGAGACCCAGTACTTC. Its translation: CASSLLGGREETQYF.

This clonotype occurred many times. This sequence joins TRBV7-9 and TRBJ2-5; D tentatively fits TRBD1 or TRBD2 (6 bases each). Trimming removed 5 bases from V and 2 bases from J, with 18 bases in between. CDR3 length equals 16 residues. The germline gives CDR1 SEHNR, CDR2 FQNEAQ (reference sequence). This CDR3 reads CASSRPGGVGQETQYF. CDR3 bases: TGTGCCAGCAGCCGGCCCGGGGGCGTGGGACAAGAGACCCAGTACTTC.

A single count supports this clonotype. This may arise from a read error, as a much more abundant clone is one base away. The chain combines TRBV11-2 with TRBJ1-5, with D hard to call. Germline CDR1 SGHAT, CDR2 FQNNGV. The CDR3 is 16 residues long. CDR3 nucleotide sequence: TGTACCAGCAGCTTAGGAGGAACTATTGGAAATCAGCCCCAGCATTTT. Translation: CTSSLGGTIGNQPQHF.

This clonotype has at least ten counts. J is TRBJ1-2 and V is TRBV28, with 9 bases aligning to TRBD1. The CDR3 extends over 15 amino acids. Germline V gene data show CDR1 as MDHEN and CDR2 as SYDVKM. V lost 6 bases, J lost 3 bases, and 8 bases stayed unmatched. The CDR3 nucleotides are TGTGCCAGCAGCACGGGGACAGGGAGGGACTATGGCTACACCTTC. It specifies CASSTGTGRDYGYTF.

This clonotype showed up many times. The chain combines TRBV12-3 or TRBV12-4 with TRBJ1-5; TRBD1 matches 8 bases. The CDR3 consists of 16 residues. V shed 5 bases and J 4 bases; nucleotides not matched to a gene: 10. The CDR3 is CASSIRQGNDNQPQHF. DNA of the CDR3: TGTGCCAGCAGTATCCGACAGGGGAACGATAATCAGCCCCAGCATTTT.

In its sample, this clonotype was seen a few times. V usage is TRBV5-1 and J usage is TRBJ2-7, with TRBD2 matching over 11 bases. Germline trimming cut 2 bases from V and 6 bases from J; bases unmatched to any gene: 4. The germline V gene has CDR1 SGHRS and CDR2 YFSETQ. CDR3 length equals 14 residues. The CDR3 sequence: CASSFLAGGREQYF. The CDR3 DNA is TGCGCCAGCAGCTTCCTAGCGGGAGGTCGCGAGCAGTACTTC.

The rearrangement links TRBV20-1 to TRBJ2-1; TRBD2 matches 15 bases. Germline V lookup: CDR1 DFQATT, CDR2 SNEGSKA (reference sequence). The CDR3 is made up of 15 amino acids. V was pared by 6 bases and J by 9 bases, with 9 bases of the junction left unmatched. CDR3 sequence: CSASGTSGRSGEQFF. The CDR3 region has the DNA TGCAGTGCGTCCGGGACTAGCGGGAGGAGTGGTGAGCAGTTCTTC.

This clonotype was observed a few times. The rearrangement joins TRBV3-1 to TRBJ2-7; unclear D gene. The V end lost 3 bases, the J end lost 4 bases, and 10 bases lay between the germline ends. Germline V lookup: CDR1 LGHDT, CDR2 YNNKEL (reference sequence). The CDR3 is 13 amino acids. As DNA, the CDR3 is TGTGCCAGCAGCCATTATTGGGGTTACGAGCAGTACTTC. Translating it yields CASSHYWGYEQYF.

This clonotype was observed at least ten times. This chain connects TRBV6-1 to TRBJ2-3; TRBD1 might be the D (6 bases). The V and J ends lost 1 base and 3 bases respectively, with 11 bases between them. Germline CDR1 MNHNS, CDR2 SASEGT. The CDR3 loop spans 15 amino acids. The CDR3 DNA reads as TGTGCCAGCAGTGAAGGAGGGGGAAGGACAGATACGCAGTATTTT. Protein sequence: CASSEGGGRTDTQYF.

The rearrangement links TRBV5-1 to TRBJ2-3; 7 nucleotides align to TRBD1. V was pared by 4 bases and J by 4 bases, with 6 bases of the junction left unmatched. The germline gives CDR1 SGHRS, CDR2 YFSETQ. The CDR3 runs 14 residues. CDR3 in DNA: TGCGCCAGCAGCCATGAAGGGGGCCCAGATACGCAGTATTTT. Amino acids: CASSHEGGPDTQYF.